A single sample is the source of the 11 T cell receptor beta chains below, sequenced in a study of blood T cell repertoires in COVID-19. Repertoires were generated with immunoSEQ multiplex PCR, while TCRdb's copy carries only in-frame clones and drops some. The top ten hold 3% to 3.5% of the sample, which has roughly 100,000 clones, roughly 87% seen once. Sequencing was done on a sample of peripheral blood. These receptors all stem from a man between 45 and 60 years old in a cohort sampled during active COVID-19.

Turning to this clone: This sample includes further DNA sequences coding for the same CDR3. The rearrangement links TRBV6-5 to TRBJ2-7; 7 bases match TRBD1. Germline V gene sequence: CDR1 MNHEY, CDR2 SVGAGI. J gave up 3 bases and V 5 bases, and 1 base lay outside the gene matches. This CDR3 region has 12 residues. The CDR3: CASSRQGYEQYV. The CDR3 DNA follows: TGTGCCAGCAGTCGACAGGGCTACGAGCAGTACGTC.

The J gene is TRBJ2-1, the V gene TRBV9; 11 nucleotides match TRBD2. CDR3 size: 13 residues. Per the germline V gene, CDR1 is SGDLS and CDR2 is YYNGEE. J lost 7 bases, V lost 6 bases, and 3 bases had no gene match. The CDR3: CASTSGGMNEQFF. CDR3 coding DNA: TGTGCCAGCACTAGCGGGGGGATGAATGAGCAGTTCTTC.

This clone was detected once. The V gene is TRBV6-4, the J gene TRBJ2-3, with D perhaps TRBD2 (6 bases). The germline V and J ends were trimmed by 2 bases and 2 bases, with 11 bases remaining between them. The CDR3 extends over 15 amino acids. In germline, CDR1 is MRHNA, CDR2 SNTAGT. The CDR3 loop is CASSDPRGYTDTQYF. CDR3 bases: TGTGCCAGCAGTGACCCCCGGGGGTACACAGATACGCAGTATTTT.

The chain is built from TRBV28 and TRBJ2-5; possible D gene TRBD2, 5 bases. Trimming took off 3 bases at V and 4 bases at J, with 9 bases between the two ends. This CDR3 region has 13 residues. CDR1 and CDR2 from the germline V gene are MDHEN and SYDVKM. CDR3 protein: CASSLGRIETQYF. The CDR3 DNA is TGTGCCAGCAGTTTGGGGAGAATAGAGACCCAGTACTTC.

The chain recombines TRBV11-2 with TRBJ1-2, with 9 bases that match TRBD1. Trimming removed 5 bases from V and 8 bases from J; junction bases left unmatched: 9. Germline CDR1 is SGHAT and CDR2 is FQNNGV. CDR3 length: 14 residues. The CDR3: CASSPSGQGGGYTF. DNA of the CDR3: TGTGCCAGCAGCCCCTCGGGACAGGGCGGCGGCTACACCTTC.

This clone has just one count. This chain joins TRBV5-8 and TRBJ1-6; no reliable D call. Germline V CDR1 and CDR2: SGHTS, YDEGEE. Between the trimmed V and J ends, which lost 4 bases and 10 bases, there was a span of 18 bases. The CDR3 spans 15 residues. Here the CDR3 DNA reads TGTGCCAGCAGCCCTGCGGGATGGGCGGCCTCACCCCTCCACTTT. This codes for CASSPAGWAASPLHF.

The genes are TRBV20-1 and TRBJ2-1; D might be TRBD1 (5 bases). Germline CDR1 DFQATT, CDR2 SNEGSKA (reference sequence). This CDR3 comprises 13 residues. Deletions cut 3 bases from V and 10 bases from J, with 16 bases between. CDR3 DNA sequence: TGCAGTGCTAGTGGCAGGGTACTCGGGGAGCAGTTCTTC. Its protein is CSASGRVLGEQFF.

V gene TRBV2 combines with J gene TRBJ2-1; no firm D call. Deletions cut 4 bases from V and 8 bases from J, with 9 bases between. Germline CDR1 is SNHLY and CDR2 is FYNNEI. This CDR3 is 12 amino acids long. CDR3 DNA sequence: TGTGCCAGCAGTGCAAGTGAGGATGAGCAGTTCTTC. Protein: CASSASEDEQFF.

The gene calls are TRBV19 and TRBJ2-5; possibly TRBD2 for D (5 bases). Looked up from germline, CDR1 is LNHDA and CDR2 is SQIVND (reference sequence). The CDR3 has 13 amino acids. Trimming shortened V by 5 bases and J by 5 bases, and 12 bases separated the two germline ends. The CDR3 nucleotides read TGTGCCAGTAGTTGGGGTTCGGGGGAGACCCAGTACTTC. Translated, it gives CASSWGSGETQYF.

The genes are TRBV5-1 and TRBJ2-5; D perhaps matches TRBD2 (6 bases). CDR3 size: 16 residues. Trimming cost V 2 bases and J 2 bases, with 16 bases left between them. Per the germline V gene, CDR1 is SGHRS and CDR2 is YFSETQ. CDR3 DNA sequence: TGCGCCAGCAGCTTTACGGGACTCGAGGGGCAAGAGACCCAGTACTTC. The encoded protein is CASSFTGLEGQETQYF.

This chain joins TRBV28 and TRBJ2-2; D gene ambiguous. Germline V CDR1 and CDR2: MDHEN, SYDVKM. Trimming took off 5 bases at V and 1 base at J, with 8 bases between the two ends. The CDR3 length is 14 residues. CDR3 sequence reads: CASSPPGNTGELFF. DNA of the CDR3: TGTGCCAGCAGTCCCCCAGGGAACACCGGGGAGCTGTTTTTT.